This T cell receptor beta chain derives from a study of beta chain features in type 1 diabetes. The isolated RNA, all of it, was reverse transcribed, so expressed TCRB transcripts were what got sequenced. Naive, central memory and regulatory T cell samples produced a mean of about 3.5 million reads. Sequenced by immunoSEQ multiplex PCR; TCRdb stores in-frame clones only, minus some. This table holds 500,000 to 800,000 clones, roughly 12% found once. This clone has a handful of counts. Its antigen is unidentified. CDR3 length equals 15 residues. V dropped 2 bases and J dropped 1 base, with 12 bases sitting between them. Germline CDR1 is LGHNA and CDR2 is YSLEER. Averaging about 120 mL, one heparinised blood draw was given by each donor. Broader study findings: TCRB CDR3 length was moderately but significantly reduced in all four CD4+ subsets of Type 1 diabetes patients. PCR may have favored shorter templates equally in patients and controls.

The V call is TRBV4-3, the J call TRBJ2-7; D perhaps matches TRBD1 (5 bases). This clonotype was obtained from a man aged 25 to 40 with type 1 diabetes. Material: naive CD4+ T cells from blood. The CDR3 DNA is TGCGCCAGCAGCCAAAGCGCAACAGGTTCCTACGAGCAGTACTTC. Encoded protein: CASSQSATGSYEQYF.